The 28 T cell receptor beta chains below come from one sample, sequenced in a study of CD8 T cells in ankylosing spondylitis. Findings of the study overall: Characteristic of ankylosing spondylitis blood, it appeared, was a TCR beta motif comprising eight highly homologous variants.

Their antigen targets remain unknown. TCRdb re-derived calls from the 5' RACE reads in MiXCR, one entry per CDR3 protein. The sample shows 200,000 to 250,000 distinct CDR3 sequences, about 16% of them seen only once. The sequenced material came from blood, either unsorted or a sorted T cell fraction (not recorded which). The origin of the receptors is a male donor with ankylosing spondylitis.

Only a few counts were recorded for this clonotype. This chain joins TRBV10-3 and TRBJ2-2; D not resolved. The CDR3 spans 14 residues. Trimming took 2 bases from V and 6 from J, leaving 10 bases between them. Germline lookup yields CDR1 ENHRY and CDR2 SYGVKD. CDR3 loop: CAISEVELSGELFF. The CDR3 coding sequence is TGTGCCATCAGTGAGGTCGAGCTCTCCGGGGAGCTGTTTTTT.

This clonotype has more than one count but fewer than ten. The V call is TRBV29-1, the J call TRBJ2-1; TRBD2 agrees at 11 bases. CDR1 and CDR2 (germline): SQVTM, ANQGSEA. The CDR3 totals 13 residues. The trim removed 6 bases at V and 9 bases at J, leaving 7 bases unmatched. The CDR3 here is CSVLAGGPLEQFF. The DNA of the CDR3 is TGCAGCGTGTTAGCGGGAGGGCCTCTTGAGCAGTTCTTC.

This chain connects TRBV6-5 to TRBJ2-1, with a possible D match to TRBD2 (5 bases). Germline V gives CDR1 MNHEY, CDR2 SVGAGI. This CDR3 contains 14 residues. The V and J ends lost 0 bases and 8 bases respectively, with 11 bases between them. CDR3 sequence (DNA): TGTGCCAGCAGTTACTCGAAGAGGGAAGATGAGCAGTTCTTC. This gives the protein CASSYSKREDEQFF.

CDR3 coding DNA: TGTGCCAGCAGTGGGCGTGGGACAGCCTCCTACGAGCAGTACTTC. It is translated as CASSGRGTASYEQYF. J is TRBJ2-7 and V is TRBV27; 7 bases align to TRBD1. In germline, CDR1 is MNHEY, CDR2 SMNVEV (reference sequence). Germline trimming cut 5 bases from V and 0 bases from J; bases unmatched to any gene: 7. The length of the CDR3 is 15 residues.

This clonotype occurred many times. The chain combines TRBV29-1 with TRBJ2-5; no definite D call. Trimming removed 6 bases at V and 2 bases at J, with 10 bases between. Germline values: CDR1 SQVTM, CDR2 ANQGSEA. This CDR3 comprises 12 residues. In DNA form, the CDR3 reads TGCAGCGTCCCTGACGATCAAGAGACCCAGTACTTC. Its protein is CSVPDDQETQYF.

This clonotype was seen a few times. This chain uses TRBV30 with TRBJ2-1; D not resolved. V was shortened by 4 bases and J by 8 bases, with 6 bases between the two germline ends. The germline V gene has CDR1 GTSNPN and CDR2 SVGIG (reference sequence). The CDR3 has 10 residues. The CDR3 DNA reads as TGTGCCTGGATGAGCGATGAGCAGTTCTTC. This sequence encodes CAWMSDEQFF.

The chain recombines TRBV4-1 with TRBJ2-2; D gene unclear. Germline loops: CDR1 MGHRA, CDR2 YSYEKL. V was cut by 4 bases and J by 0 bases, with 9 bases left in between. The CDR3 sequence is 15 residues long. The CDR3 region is CASSRRDTNTGELFF. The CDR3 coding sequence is TGCGCCAGCAGCCGAAGAGACACGAACACCGGGGAGCTGTTTTTT.

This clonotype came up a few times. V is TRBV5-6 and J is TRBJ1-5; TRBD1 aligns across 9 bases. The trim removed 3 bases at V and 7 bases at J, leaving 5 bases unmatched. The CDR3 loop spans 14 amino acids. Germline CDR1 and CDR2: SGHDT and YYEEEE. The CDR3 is CASSWGQGGQPQHF. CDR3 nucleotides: TGTGCCAGCAGCTGGGGACAGGGCGGCCAGCCCCAGCATTTT.

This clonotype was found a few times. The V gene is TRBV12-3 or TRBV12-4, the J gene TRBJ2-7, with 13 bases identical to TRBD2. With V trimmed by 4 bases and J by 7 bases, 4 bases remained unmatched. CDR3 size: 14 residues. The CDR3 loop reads CASSYGLAGEEQYF. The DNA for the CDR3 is TGTGCCAGCAGTTACGGACTAGCGGGGGAAGAGCAGTACTTC.

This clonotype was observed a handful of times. For the CDR3, the DNA is TGTGCCAGCAGCGTAGTGGATTACAGTGAAGATACGAAGAACACTGAAGCTTTCTTT. It translates to CASSVVDYSEDTKNTEAFF. The chain links TRBV9 to TRBJ1-1; D is unclear. Germline CDR1 is SGDLS and CDR2 is YYNGEE. This CDR3 has 19 residues. The V end was cut by 0 bases, the J end by 1 base, with 22 bases between.

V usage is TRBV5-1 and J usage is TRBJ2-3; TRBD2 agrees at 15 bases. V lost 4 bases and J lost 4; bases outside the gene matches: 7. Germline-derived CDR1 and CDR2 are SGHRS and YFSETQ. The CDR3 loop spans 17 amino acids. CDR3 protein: CASSPWTSGRAADTQYF. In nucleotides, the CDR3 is TGCGCCAGCAGCCCTTGGACTAGCGGGAGGGCCGCAGATACGCAGTATTTT. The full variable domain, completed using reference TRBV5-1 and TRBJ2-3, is KAGVTQTPRYLIKTRGQQVTLSCSPISGHRSVSWYQQTPGQGLQFLFEYFSETQRNKGNFPGRFSGRQFSNSRSEMNVSTLELGDSALYLCASSPWTSGRAADTQYFGPGTRLTVL.

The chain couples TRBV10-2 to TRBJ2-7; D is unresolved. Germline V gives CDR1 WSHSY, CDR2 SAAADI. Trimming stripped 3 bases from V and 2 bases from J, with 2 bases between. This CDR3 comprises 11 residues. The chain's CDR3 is CASSDPYEQYF. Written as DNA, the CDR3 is TGCGCCAGCAGTGACCCCTACGAGCAGTACTTC.

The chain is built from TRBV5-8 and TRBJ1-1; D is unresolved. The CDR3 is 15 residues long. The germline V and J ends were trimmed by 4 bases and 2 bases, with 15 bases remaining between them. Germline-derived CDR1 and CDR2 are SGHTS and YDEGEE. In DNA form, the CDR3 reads TGTGCCAGCAGCCCCAAGTTTGGGGAAAACACTGAAGCTTTCTTT. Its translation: CASSPKFGENTEAFF.

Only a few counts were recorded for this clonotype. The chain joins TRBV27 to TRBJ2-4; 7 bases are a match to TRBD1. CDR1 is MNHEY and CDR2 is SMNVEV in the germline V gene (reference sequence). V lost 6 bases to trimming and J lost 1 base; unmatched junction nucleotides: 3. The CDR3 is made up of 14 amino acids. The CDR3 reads CASRNRGAKNIQYF. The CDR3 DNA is TGTGCCAGCAGAAACAGGGGTGCCAAAAACATTCAGTACTTC.

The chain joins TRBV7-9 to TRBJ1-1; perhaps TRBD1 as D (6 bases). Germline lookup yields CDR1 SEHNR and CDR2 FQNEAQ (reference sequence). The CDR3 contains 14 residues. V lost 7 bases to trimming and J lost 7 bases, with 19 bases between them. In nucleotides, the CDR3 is TGTGCCAGCATCCCGCAGGGGCCGATGGGTGAAGCTTTCTTT. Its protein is CASIPQGPMGEAFF. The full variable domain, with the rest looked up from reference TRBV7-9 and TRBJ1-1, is DTGVSQNPRHKITKRGQNVTFRCDPISEHNRLYWYRQTLGQGPEFLTYFQNEAQLEKSRLLSDRFSAERPKGSFSTLEIQRTEQGDSAMYLCASIPQGPMGEAFFGQGTRLTVV.

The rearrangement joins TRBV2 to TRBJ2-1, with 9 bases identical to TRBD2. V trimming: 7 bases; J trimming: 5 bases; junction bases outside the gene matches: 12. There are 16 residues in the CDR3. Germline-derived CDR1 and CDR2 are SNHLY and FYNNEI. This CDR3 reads CASIAGRGGADNEQFF. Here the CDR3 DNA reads TGTGCCAGCATCGCGGGACGCGGGGGGGCCGACAATGAGCAGTTCTTC.

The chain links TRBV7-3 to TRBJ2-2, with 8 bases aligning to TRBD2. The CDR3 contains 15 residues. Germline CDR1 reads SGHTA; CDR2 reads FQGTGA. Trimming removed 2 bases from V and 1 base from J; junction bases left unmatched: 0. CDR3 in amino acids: CASSLAGGNTGELFF. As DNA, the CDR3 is TGTGCCAGCAGCTTAGCGGGGGGGAACACCGGGGAGCTGTTTTTT.

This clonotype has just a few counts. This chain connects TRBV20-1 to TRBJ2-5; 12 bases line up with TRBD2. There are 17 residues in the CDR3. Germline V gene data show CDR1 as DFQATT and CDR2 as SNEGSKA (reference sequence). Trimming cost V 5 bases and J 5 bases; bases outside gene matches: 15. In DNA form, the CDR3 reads TGCAGTGCTTCCCGACTAACTAGCGGGAGGTCGGGGGAGACCCAGTACTTC. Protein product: CSASRLTSGRSGETQYF.

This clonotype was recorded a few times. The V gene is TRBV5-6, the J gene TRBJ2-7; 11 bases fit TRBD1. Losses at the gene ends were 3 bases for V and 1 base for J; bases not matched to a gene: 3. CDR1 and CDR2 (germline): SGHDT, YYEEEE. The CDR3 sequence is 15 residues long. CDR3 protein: CASSWDRGASYEQYF. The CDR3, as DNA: TGTGCCAGCAGCTGGGACAGGGGGGCATCCTACGAGCAGTACTTC.

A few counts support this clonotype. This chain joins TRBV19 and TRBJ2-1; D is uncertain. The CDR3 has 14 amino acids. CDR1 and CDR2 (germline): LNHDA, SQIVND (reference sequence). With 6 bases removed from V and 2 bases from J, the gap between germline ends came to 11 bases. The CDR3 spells CASSRVMAYNEQFF. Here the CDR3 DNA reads TGTGCCAGTAGCCGAGTGATGGCCTACAATGAGCAGTTCTTC.

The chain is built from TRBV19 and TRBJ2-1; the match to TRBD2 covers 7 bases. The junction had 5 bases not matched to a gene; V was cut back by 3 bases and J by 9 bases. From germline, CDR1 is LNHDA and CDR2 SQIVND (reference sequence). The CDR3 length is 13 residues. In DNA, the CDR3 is TGTGCCAGTAGTATGGGAGGGCCCGTTGAGCAGTTCTTC. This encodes CASSMGGPVEQFF.

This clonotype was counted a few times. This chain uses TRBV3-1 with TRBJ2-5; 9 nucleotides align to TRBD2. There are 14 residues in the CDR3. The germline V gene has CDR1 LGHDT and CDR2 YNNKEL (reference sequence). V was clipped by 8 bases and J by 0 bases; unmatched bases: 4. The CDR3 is CASLKREDQETQYF. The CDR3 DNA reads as TGTGCCAGCCTAAAGCGGGAGGACCAAGAGACCCAGTACTTC.

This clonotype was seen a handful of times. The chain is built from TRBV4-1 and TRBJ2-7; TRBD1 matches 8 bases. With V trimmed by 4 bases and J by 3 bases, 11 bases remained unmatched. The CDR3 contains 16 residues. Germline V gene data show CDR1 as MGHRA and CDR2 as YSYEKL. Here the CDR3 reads CASSLLGPDRDYEQYF. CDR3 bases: TGCGCCAGCAGCCTCCTCGGCCCGGACAGGGACTACGAGCAGTACTTC.

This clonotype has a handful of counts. In DNA, the CDR3 is TGCGCCAGCAGCTGGTATGGGGTCGGGGAAGAGACCCAGTACTTC. It translates to CASSWYGVGEETQYF. The V and J genes are TRBV5-1 and TRBJ2-5; D is perhaps TRBD2 (5 bases). CDR3 length equals 15 residues. Per the germline V gene, CDR1 is SGHRS and CDR2 is YFSETQ. V was trimmed by 3 bases and J by 3 bases, leaving 15 bases between them.

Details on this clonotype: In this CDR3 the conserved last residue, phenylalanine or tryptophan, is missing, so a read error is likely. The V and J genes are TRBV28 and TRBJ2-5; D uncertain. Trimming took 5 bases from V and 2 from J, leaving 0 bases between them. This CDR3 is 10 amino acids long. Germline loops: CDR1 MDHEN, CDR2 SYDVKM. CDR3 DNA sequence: TGTGCCAGCAGTCAAGAGACCCAGTACTAC. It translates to CASSQETQYY.

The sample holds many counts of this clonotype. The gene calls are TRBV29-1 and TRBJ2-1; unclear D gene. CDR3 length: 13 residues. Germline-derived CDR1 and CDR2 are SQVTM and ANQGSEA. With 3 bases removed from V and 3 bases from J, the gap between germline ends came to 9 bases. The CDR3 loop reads CSVDGRIYNEQFF. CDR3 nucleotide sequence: TGCAGCGTTGATGGCAGGATCTACAATGAGCAGTTCTTC.

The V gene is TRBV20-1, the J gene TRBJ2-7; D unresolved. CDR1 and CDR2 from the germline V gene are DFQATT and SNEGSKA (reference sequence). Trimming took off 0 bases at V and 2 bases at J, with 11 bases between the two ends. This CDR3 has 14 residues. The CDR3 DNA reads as TGCAGTGCTAGAGATGGATCGAGCGCCTACGAGCAGTACTTC. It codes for CSARDGSSAYEQYF.

The CDR3 DNA is TGTGCCAGCAGCGTAGAGACTAGCGGGAATGCCTACAATGAGCAGTTCTTC. This sequence encodes CASSVETSGNAYNEQFF. This chain connects TRBV9 to TRBJ2-1; 11 positions match TRBD2. There are 17 residues in the CDR3. V dropped 0 bases and J dropped 2; count of bases not matched to a gene: 4. Germline CDR1 and CDR2: SGDLS and YYNGEE.